This T cell receptor beta chain was recovered during a study of cytomegalovirus exposure and HLA in healthy donors. PCR employed 60 Vbeta and 13 Jbeta primers. Repertoires were generated with immunoSEQ multiplex PCR, while TCRdb's copy carries only in-frame clones and drops some. Of 65,000 to 90,000 clones listed, about two thirds are singletons. Germline V lookup: CDR1 SQVTM, CDR2 ANQGSEA. The CDR3 spans 14 residues. J gave up 4 bases and V 4 bases, and 6 bases lay outside the gene matches. This TCR was recovered from a woman aged 40 to 50 in good health and CMV-seropositive. V is TRBV29-1 and J is TRBJ2-3, with TRBD1 matching 9 bases. The sample taken for sequencing was PBMCs. CDR3 nucleotide sequence: TGCAGCGTTGTATGGGACAGGGCCCCAGATACGCAGTATTTT. It is translated as CSVVWDRAPDTQYF.